These T cell receptor beta chains were read from a single sample in a study of blood T cells in healthy people across ages. TCRdb re-analysed the 5' RACE reads in MiXCR, keeping a single row per CDR3 protein. The sample holds 600,000 to 850,000 distinct CDR3 sequences, approximately 39% seen once. The sample comprised blood. The receptors originated from a woman in her fifties or sixties in good health. CDR3s include the opening cysteine and the closing phenylalanine or tryptophan. The order of the fields is V gene, J gene, CDR3 protein.

>TRBV7-2|TRBJ2-5
CASSFQGGQETQYF
>TRBV6-5|TRBJ2-1
CASSYSPSGGIYNEQFF
>TRBV2|TRBJ2-5
CASSELSGAQETQYF
>TRBV29-1|TRBJ2-3
CSVMSHSTDDTQYF
>TRBV27|TRBJ2-6
CASSLWAGSSGANVLTF
>TRBV7-2|TRBJ1-1
CASSLGAERTEAFF
>TRBV20-1|TRBJ2-3
CSAKGLAGGPSTDTQYF
>TRBV27|TRBJ1-5
CASSFQGDRGNQPQHF
>TRBV4-1|-
CASSQDLTSGTTYEQYF
>TRBV10-3|TRBJ1-1
CAISRDRLNTEAFF
>TRBV7-2|TRBJ2-1
CASSPGSGLAVYGQFF
>TRBV6-1|TRBJ2-3
CASSDRGPTDTQYF
>TRBV7-2|TRBJ1-2
CASSSWTENLRGYTF
>TRBV12-3/TRBV12-4|TRBJ2-7
CASSVTGVNEQYF
>TRBV6-2/TRBV6-3|TRBJ2-1
CASRPSGGAGWSNEQFF
>TRBV12-3/TRBV12-4|TRBJ2-1
CASSFNSDNEQFF
>TRBV27|TRBJ1-1
CASSLLTGSATEAFF
>TRBV6-2/TRBV6-3|TRBJ2-3
CVSLRRGAGTDTQYF
>TRBV7-8|TRBJ2-3
CASSLSGGPSTDTQYF
>TRBV20-1|TRBJ2-1
CSAHTGLAGELYNEQFF
>TRBV20-1|TRBJ2-1
CSAGGGAGGSRYNEQFF
>TRBV29-1|TRBJ2-1
CSFHRDRGLRGSYNEQFF
>TRBV4-1|TRBJ2-1
CASSQDSGRRNEQFF
>TRBV9|TRBJ2-7
CASSVGSSGRTCEQYF
>TRBV20-1|TRBJ2-3
CSARTGLAGDTDTQYF
>TRBV20-1|TRBJ2-3
CSARDSLAGGPDSTDTQYF
>TRBV20-1|TRBJ2-3
CSSASTDTQYF
>TRBV27|TRBJ1-5
CASSRDGGAGQPQHF
>TRBV7-2|TRBJ2-3
CASTPMTSTDTQYF
>TRBV27|TRBJ2-3
CASSSMTGIGPDTQYF
>TRBV5-6|TRBJ2-1
CASSYQGRDNEQFF
>TRBV7-2|TRBJ1-4
CASSLMAAEKLFF
>TRBV7-2|TRBJ1-1
CASFREVNTEAFF
>TRBV27|TRBJ2-1
CASSSSGGLYNEQFF
>TRBV14|TRBJ1-2
CASSQQSGLSDGYTF
>TRBV25-1|TRBJ2-5
CASSRGGQYF
>TRBV29-1|TRBJ2-1
CSVDETSIYNEQFF
>TRBV27|TRBJ2-1
CASSSKQGGTMNEQFF
>TRBV24-1|TRBJ2-5
CATSDPLLGNEQYF
>TRBV7-3|TRBJ2-4
CASSPGKGWQYF
>TRBV6-6|TRBJ1-1
CGSSYSGQGAGTEAFF
>TRBV9|TRBJ2-5
CASSAGGTGETQYF
>TRBV30|TRBJ2-7
CAWSSIIRGGAYEQYF
>TRBV4-3|TRBJ2-6
CASSQESGSGANVPTF
>TRBV7-9|TRBJ2-1
CASIRSGKDRAYNEQFF
>TRBV12-3/TRBV12-4|TRBJ2-3
CASSLVGSDTQYF
>TRBV15|TRBJ1-4
CATSRAGRTGGEKLFF
>TRBV29-1|TRBJ2-7
CSVGRQGIYYEQYF
>TRBV27|TRBJ2-3
CASSLMWGGTDTQYF
>TRBV20-1|TRBJ2-5
CSARSGEPETQYF
>TRBV11-2|TRBJ2-5
CASSSLRTRQYF
>TRBV10-3|TRBJ2-1
CAIVNSGDEQFF
>TRBV4-2|-
CASSQDPANYEQYF